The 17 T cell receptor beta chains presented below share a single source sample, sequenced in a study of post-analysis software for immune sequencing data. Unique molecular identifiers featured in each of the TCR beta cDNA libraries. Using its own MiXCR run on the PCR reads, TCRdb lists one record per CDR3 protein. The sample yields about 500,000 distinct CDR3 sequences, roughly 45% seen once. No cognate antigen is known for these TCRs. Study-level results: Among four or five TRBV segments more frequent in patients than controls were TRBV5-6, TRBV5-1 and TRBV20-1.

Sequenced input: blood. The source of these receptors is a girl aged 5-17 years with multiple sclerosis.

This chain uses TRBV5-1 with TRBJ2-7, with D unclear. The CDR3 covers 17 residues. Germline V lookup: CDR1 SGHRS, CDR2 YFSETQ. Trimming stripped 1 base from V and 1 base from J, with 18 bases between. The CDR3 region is CASSLNFVVHGSYEQYF. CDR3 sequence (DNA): TGCGCCAGCAGCTTGAATTTTGTGGTTCATGGATCCTACGAGCAGTACTTC.

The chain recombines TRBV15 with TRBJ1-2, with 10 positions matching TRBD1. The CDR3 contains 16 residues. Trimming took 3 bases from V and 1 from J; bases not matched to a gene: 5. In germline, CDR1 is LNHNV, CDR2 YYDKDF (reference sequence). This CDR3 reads CATSRRGTGVNYGYTF. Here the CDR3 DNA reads TGTGCCACCAGCAGGAGGGGGACAGGGGTTAACTATGGCTACACCTTC.

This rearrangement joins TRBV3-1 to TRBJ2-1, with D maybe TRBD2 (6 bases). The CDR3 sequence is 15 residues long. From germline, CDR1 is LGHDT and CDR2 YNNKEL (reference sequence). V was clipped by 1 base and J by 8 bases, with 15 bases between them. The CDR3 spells CASSQGSGETDEQFF. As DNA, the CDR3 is TGTGCCAGCAGCCAAGGATCGGGAGAAACCGATGAGCAGTTCTTC.

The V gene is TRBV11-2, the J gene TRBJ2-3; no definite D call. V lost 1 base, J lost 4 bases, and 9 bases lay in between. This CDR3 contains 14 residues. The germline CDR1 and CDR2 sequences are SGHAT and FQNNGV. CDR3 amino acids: CASSLAILPDTQYF. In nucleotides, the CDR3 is TGTGCCAGCAGCTTAGCTATCCTTCCAGATACGCAGTATTTT.

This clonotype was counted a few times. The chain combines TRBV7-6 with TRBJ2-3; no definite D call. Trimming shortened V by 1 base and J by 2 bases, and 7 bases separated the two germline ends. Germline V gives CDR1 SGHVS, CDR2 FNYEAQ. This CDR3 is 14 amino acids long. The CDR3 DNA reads TGTGCCAGCAGCTTAGGAGGCTTCACAGATACGCAGTATTTT. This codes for CASSLGGFTDTQYF.

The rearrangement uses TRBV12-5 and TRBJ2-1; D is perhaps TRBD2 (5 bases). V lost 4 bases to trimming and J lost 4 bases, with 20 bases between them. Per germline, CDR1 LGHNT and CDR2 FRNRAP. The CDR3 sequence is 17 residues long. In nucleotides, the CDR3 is TGTGCTAGTGGTTCCCCAGTAGGGCAGTGGGAGTACAATGAGCAGTTCTTC. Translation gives CASGSPVGQWEYNEQFF.

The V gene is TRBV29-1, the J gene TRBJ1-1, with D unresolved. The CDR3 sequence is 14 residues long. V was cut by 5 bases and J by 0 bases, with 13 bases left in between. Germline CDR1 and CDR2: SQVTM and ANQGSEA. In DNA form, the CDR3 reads TGCAGCGTTTTACTGTTGAATATGAACACTGAAGCTTTCTTT. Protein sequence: CSVLLLNMNTEAFF.

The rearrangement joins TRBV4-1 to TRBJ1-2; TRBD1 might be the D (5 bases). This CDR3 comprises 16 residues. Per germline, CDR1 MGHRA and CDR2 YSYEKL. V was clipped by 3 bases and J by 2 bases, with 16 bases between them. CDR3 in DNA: TGCGCCAGCAGCCATTACTCTATAACAGGCAACTATGGCTACACCTTC. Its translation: CASSHYSITGNYGYTF.

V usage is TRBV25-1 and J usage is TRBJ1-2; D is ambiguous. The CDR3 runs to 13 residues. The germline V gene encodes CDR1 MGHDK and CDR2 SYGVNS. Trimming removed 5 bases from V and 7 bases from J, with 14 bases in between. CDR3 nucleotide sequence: TGTGCCAGCAGTTCCCTGGGAGCAGGTGGCTACACCTTC. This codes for CASSSLGAGGYTF.

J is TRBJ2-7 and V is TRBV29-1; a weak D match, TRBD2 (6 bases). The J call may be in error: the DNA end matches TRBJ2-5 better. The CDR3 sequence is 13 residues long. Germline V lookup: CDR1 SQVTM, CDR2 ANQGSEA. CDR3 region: CSVARRGRETQYF. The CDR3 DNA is TGCAGCGTCGCCCGGAGGGGTAGGGAGACCCAGTACTTC.

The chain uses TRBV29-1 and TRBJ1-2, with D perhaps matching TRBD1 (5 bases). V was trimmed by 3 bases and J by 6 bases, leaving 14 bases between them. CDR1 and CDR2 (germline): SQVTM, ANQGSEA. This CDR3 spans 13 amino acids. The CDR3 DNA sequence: TGCAGCGTTGATTGGGGGTGGCCGAATGGCTACACCTTC. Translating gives CSVDWGWPNGYTF. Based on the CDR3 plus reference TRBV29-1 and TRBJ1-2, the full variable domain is SAVISQKPSRDICQRGTSLTIQCQVDSQVTMMFWYRQQPGQSLTLIATANQGSEATYESGFVIDKFPISRPNLTFSTLTVSNMSPEDSSIYLCSVDWGWPNGYTFGSGTRLTVV.

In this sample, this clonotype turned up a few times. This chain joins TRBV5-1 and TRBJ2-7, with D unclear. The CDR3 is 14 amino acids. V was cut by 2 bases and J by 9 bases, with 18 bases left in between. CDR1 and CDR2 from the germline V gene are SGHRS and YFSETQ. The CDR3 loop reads CASSFVQDMPTQYF. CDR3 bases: TGCGCCAGCAGCTTCGTCCAAGACATGCCGACGCAGTACTTC.

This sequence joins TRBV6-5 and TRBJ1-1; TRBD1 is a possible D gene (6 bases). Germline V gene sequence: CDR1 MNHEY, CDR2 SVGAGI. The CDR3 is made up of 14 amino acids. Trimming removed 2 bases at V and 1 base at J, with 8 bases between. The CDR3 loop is CASSYGQQNTEAFF. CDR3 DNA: TGTGCCAGCAGTTACGGACAGCAGAACACTGAAGCTTTCTTT.

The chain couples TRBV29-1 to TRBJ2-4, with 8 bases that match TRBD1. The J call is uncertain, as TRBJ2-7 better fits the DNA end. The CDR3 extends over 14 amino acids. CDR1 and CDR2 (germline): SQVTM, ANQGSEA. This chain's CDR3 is CSVLLRTGTYEQYF. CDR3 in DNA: TGCAGCGTTCTCCTTAGGACAGGGACCTACGAGCAGTACTTC.

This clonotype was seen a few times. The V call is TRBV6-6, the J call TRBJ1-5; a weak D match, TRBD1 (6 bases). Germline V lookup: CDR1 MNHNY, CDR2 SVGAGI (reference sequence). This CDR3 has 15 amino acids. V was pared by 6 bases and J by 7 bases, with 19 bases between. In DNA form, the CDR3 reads TGTGCCAGCAGCGCGGACCGGGGAACAGGGCAGCCCCAGCATTTT. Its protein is CASSADRGTGQPQHF.

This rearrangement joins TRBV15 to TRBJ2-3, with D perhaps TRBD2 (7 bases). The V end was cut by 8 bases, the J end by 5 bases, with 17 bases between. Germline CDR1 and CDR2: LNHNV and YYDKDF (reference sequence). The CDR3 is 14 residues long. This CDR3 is CATSSSGGRDTQYF. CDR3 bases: TGTGCCACCTCTTCCTCCGGGGGGCGAGATACGCAGTATTTT.

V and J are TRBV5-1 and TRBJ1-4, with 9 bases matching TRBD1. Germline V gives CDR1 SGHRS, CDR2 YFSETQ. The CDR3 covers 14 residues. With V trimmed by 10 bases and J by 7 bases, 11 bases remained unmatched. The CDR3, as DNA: TGCGCCTCGACTACCGGGACAGGGTCTGAAAAACTGTTTTTT. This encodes CASTTGTGSEKLFF.